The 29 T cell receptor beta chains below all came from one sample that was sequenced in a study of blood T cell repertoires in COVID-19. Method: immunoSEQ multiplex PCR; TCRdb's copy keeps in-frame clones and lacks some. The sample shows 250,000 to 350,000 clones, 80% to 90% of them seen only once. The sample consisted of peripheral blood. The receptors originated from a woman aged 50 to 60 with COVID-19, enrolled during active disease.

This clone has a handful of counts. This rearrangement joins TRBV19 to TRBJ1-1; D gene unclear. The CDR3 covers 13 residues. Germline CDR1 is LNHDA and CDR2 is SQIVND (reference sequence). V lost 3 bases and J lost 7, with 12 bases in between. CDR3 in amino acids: CASSIPGINEAFF. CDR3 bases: TGTGCCAGTAGTATTCCGGGGATCAATGAAGCTTTCTTT.

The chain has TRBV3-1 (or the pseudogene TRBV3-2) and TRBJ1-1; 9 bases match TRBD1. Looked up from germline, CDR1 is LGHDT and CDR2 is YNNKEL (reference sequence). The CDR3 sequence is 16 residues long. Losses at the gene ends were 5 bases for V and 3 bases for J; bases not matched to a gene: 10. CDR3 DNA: TGTGCCAGCAGCAAATACAGGGGGCGCGGGGACACTGAAGCTTTCTTT. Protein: CASSKYRGRGDTEAFF.

The CDR3 DNA sequence: TGTGCCAGCAGCATGGCAGGGGGACAGGGATACGAGCAGTACTTC. This encodes CASSMAGGQGYEQYF. The chain recombines TRBV7-3 with TRBJ2-7; TRBD1 aligns across 9 bases. The germline CDR1 and CDR2 sequences are SGHTA and FQGTGA. V was pared by 5 bases and J by 4 bases, with 9 bases of the junction left unmatched. The CDR3 length is 15 residues.

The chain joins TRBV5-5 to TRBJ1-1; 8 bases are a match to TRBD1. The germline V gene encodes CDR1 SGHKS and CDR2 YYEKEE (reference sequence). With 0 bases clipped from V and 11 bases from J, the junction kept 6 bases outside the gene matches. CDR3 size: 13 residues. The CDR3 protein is CASSLDVRGPAFF. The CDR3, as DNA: TGTGCCAGCAGCTTGGATGTCAGGGGGCCTGCTTTCTTT.

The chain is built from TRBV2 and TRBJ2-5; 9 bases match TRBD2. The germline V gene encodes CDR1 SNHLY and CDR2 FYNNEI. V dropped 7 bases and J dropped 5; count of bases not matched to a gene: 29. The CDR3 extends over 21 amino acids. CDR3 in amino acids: CASTMAGVGGRAIGSLETQYF. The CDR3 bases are TGTGCCAGCACCATGGCGGGGGTTGGCGGGAGGGCCATAGGTTCTCTGGAGACCCAGTACTTC.

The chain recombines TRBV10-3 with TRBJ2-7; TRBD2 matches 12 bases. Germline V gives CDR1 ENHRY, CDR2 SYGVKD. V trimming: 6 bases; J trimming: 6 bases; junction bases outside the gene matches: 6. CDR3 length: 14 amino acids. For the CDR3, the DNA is TGTGCCATCAGCCGGACTAGCGGGATATCCGAGCAGTACTTC. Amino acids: CAISRTSGISEQYF.

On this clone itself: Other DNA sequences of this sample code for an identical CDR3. The CDR3 reads CASSLGGGTEAFF. In DNA form, the CDR3 reads TGTGCCAGCAGCTTGGGGGGGGGCACTGAAGCTTTCTTT. This rearrangement joins TRBV5-4 to TRBJ1-1, with D maybe TRBD1 (5 bases). The germline gives CDR1 SGHNT, CDR2 YYREEE (reference sequence). Trimming took off 0 bases at V and 4 bases at J, with 7 bases between the two ends. The CDR3 is 13 amino acids.

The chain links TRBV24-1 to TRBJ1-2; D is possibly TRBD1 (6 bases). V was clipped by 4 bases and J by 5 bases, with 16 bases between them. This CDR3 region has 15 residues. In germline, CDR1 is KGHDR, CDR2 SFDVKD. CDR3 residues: CATSDPTRTAYGYTF. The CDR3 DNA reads TGTGCCACCAGTGACCCTACTCGGACAGCATATGGCTACACCTTC.

In DNA, the CDR3 is TGCGCCAGCAGCTTCGGTGGACTAACTAATGAAAAACTGTTTTTT. Protein product: CASSFGGLTNEKLFF. The chain couples TRBV5-1 to TRBJ1-4; D remains unclear. Trimming left V 2 bases short and J 1 base short, with 9 bases between. This CDR3 has 15 amino acids. Germline V gene data show CDR1 as SGHRS and CDR2 as YFSETQ.

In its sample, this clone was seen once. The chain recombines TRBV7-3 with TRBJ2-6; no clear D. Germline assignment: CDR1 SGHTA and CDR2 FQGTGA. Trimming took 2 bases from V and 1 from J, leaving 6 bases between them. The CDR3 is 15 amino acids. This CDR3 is CASSLAYSGANVLTF. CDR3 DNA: TGTGCCAGCAGCTTAGCGTATTCTGGGGCCAACGTCCTGACTTTC.

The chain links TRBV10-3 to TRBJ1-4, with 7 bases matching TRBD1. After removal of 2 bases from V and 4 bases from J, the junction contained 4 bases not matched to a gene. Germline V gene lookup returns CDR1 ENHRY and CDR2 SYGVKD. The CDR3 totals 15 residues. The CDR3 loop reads CAISEEGAFNEKLFF. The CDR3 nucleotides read TGTGCCATCAGTGAGGAGGGGGCTTTTAATGAAAAACTGTTTTTT.

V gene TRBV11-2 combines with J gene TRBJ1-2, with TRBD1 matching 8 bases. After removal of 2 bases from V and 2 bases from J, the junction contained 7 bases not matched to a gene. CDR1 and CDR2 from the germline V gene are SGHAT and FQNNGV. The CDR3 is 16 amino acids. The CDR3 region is CASSLNQWTGNYGYTF. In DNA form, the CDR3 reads TGTGCCAGCAGCTTAAATCAATGGACAGGGAACTATGGCTACACCTTC.

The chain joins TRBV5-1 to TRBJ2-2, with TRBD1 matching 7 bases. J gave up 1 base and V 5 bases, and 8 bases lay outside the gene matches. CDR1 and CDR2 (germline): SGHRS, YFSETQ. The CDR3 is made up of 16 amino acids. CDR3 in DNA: TGCGCCAGCAGTCGCACGGACAGGAGGAACACCGGGGAGCTGTTTTTT. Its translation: CASSRTDRRNTGELFF.

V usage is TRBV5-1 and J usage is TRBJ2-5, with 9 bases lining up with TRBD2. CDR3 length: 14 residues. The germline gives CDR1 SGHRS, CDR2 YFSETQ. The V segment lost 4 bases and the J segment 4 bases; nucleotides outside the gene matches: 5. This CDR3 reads CASSPAGGGETQYF. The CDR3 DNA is TGCGCCAGCAGCCCCGCGGGGGGGGGAGAGACCCAGTACTTC.

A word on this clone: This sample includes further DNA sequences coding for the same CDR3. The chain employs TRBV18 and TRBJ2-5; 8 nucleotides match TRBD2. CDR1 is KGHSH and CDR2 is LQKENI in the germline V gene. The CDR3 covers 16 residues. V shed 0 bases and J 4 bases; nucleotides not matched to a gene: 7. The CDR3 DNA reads TGTGCCAGCTCACCACCGGGGCTAGCGGGCGGAGAGACCCAGTACTTC. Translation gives CASSPPGLAGGETQYF.

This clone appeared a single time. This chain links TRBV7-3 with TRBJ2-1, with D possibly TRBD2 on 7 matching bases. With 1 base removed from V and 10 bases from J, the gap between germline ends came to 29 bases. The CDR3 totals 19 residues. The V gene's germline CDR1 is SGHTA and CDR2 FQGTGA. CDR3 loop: CASSLNPRPDSGEGGEQFF. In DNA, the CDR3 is TGTGCCAGCAGCTTAAATCCCCGACCCGACTCCGGGGAGGGGGGAGAGCAGTTCTTC.

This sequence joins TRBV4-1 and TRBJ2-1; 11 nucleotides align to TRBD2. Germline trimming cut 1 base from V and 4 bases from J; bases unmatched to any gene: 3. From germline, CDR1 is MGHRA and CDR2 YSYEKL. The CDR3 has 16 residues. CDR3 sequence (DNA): TGCGCCAGCAGCCAAGTAACTAGCGGGAGTTACAATGAGCAGTTCTTC. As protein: CASSQVTSGSYNEQFF.

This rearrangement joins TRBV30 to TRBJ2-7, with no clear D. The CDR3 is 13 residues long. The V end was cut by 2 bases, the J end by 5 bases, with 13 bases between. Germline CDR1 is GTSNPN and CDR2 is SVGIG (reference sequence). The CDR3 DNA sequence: TGTGCCTGGAGTCTCGGCCCCGAGGACGAGCAGTACTTC. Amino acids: CAWSLGPEDEQYF. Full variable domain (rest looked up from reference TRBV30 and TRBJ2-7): SQTIHQWPATLVQPVGSPLSLECTVEGTSNPNLYWYRQAAGRGLQLLFYSVGIGQISSEVPQNLSASRPQDRQFILSSKKLLLSDSGFYLCAWSLGPEDEQYFGPGTRLTVT.

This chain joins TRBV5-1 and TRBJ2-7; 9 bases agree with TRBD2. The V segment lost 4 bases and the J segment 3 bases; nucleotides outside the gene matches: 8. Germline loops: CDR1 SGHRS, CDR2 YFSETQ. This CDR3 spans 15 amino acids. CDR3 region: CASSPGTSPFYEQYF. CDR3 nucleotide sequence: TGCGCCAGCAGCCCCGGGACTAGCCCGTTCTACGAGCAGTACTTC.

CDR3: CASSPTIDSTEAFF. In DNA, the CDR3 is TGTGCCAGCTCACCAACAATTGACTCCACTGAAGCTTTCTTT. The gene calls are TRBV18 and TRBJ1-1; D remains unclear. Trimming left V 2 bases short and J 4 bases short, with 11 bases between. The CDR3 consists of 14 residues. Germline CDR1 reads KGHSH; CDR2 reads LQKENI.

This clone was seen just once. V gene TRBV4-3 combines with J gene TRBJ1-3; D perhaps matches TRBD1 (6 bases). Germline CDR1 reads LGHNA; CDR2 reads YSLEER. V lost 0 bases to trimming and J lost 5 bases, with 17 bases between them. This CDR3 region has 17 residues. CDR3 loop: CASSQEIGQGWRNTIYF. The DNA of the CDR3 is TGCGCCAGCAGCCAAGAAATCGGGCAGGGGTGGAGAAACACCATATATTTT.

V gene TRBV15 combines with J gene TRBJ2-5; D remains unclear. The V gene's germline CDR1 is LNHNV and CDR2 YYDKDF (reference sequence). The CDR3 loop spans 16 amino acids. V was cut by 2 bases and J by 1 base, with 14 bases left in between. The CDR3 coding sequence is TGTGCCACCAGCAGACTTCCACCTGGCTCCCAAGAGACCCAGTACTTC. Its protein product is CATSRLPPGSQETQYF.

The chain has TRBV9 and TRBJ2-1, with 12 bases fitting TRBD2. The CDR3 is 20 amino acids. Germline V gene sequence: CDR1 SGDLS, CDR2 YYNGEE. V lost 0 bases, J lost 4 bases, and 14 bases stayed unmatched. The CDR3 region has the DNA TGTGCCAGCAGCGTAGAAGCTAGCGGGAGGGGACGGATAAGATACAATGAGCAGTTCTTC. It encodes CASSVEASGRGRIRYNEQFF.

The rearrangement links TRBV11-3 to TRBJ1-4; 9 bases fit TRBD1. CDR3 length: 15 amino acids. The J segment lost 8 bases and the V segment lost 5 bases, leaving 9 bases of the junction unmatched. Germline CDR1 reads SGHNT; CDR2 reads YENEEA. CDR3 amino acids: CASSKSPGTGEKLFF. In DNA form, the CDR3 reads TGTGCCAGCAGCAAATCCCCCGGGACAGGGGAAAAACTGTTTTTT. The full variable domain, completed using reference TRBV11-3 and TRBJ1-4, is EAGVVQSPRYKIIEKKQPVAFWCNPISGHNTLYWYLQNLGQGPELLIRYENEEAVDDSQLPKDRFSAERLKGVDSTLKIQPAELGDSAVYLCASSKSPGTGEKLFFGSGTQLSVL.

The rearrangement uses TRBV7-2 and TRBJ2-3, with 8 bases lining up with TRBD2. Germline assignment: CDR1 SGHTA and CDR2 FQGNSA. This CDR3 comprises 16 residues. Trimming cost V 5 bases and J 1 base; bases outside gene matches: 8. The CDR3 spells CASSPSAGARTDTQYF. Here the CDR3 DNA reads TGTGCCAGCAGCCCTTCAGCGGGAGCCCGCACAGATACGCAGTATTTT.

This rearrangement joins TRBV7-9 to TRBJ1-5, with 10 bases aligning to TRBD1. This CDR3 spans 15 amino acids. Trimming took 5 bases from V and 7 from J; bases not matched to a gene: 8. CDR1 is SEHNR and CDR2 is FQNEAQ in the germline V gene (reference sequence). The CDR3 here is CASSPRTGGGQPQHF. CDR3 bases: TGTGCCAGCAGCCCCAGGACAGGGGGAGGACAGCCCCAGCATTTT. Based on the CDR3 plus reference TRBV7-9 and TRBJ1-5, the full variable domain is DTGVSQNPRHKITKRGQNVTFRCDPISEHNRLYWYRQTLGQGPEFLTYFQNEAQLEKSRLLSDRFSAERPKGSFSTLEIQRTEQGDSAMYLCASSPRTGGGQPQHFGDGTRLSIL.

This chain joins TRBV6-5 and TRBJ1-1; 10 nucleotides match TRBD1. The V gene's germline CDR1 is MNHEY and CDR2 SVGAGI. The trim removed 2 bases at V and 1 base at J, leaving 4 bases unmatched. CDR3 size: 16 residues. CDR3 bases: TGTGCCAGCAGTTACCACCGGGACAGGGGGAACACTGAAGCTTTCTTT. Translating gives CASSYHRDRGNTEAFF.

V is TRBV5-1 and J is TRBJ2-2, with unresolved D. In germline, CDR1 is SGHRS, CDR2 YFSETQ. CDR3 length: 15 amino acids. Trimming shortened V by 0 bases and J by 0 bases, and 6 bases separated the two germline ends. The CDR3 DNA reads TGCGCCAGCAGCTTGGCCACTACGAACACCGGGGAGCTGTTTTTT. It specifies CASSLATTNTGELFF. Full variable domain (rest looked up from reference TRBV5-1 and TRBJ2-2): KAGVTQTPRYLIKTRGQQVTLSCSPISGHRSVSWYQQTPGQGLQFLFEYFSETQRNKGNFPGRFSGRQFSNSRSEMNVSTLELGDSALYLCASSLATTNTGELFFGEGSRLTVL.

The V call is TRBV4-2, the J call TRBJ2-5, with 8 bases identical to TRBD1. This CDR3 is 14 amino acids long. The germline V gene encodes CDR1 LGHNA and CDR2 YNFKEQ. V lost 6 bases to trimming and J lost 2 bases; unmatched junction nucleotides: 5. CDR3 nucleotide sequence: TGTGCCAGCAGTCACGGACAGGGACAAGAGACCCAGTACTTC. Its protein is CASSHGQGQETQYF.